Below, 14 T cell receptor beta chains from the same sample are listed, as sequenced in a study of cytomegalovirus exposure and HLA in healthy donors. Primers: 60 Vbeta forward and 13 Jbeta reverse. Method: immunoSEQ multiplex PCR; TCRdb's copy keeps in-frame clones and lacks some. The sample consists of over 85,000 clones, roughly 76% of them appearing once. The specimen sequenced was PBMCs. The receptors come from a man aged 35 to 55 in good health and CMV-seronegative.

CDR3 DNA: TGTGCCAGCAGCCTCCGGGACAGGGGATTAGATGGCTACACCTTC. Amino acids: CASSLRDRGLDGYTF. This chain connects TRBV7-9 to TRBJ1-2; TRBD1 aligns across 10 bases. The CDR3 has 15 residues. V trimming: 5 bases; J trimming: 6 bases; junction bases outside the gene matches: 9. Germline CDR1 and CDR2: SEHNR and FQNEAQ (reference sequence).

The J gene is TRBJ2-7, the V gene TRBV6-5, with 10 nucleotides matching TRBD2. CDR3 length equals 15 residues. In germline, CDR1 is MNHEY, CDR2 SVGAGI. With V trimmed by 4 bases and J by 1 base, 4 bases remained unmatched. In nucleotides, the CDR3 is TGTGCCAGCAGTTGGGGACTAGCGAGGTCCTACGAGCAGTACTTC. This gives the protein CASSWGLARSYEQYF.

The chain joins TRBV19 to TRBJ2-2; 8 bases agree with TRBD1. V was clipped by 5 bases and J by 4 bases; unmatched bases: 6. The length of the CDR3 is 15 residues. The germline V gene has CDR1 LNHDA and CDR2 SQIVND (reference sequence). CDR3 loop: CASSPRDRLTGELFF. CDR3 coding DNA: TGTGCCAGTAGTCCGAGGGACAGGCTCACCGGGGAGCTGTTTTTT.

This chain uses TRBV18 with TRBJ2-2, with a weak D call TRBD1 (5 bases). Germline-derived CDR1 and CDR2 are KGHSH and LQKENI. The length of the CDR3 is 14 residues. V was trimmed by 3 bases and J by 1 base, leaving 6 bases between them. DNA for the CDR3: TGTGCCAGCTCACCGACAGAGAACACCGGGGAGCTGTTTTTT. Protein: CASSPTENTGELFF.

This chain uses TRBV19 with TRBJ2-2; 9 bases agree with TRBD1. This CDR3 is built from 17 residues. Germline loops: CDR1 LNHDA, CDR2 SQIVND (reference sequence). Germline trimming cut 7 bases from V and 6 bases from J; bases unmatched to any gene: 15. The CDR3 reads CASTKIGGGQGPGELFF. The CDR3 coding sequence is TGTGCCAGTACCAAGATCGGCGGGGGACAGGGTCCCGGGGAGCTGTTTTTT. Drawing the rest from reference TRBV19 and TRBJ2-2, the complete variable domain is DGGITQSPKYLFRKEGQNVTLSCEQNLNHDAMYWYRQDPGQGLRLIYYSQIVNDFQKGDIAEGYSVSREKKESFPLTVTSAQKNPTAFYLCASTKIGGGQGPGELFFGEGSRLTVL.

The genes are TRBV28 and TRBJ1-1; no clear D gene. CDR1 MDHEN and CDR2 SYDVKM come from the germline V gene. The CDR3 contains 12 residues. The germline V and J ends were trimmed by 7 bases and 4 bases, with 10 bases remaining between them. The CDR3: CASISIGTEAFF. CDR3 coding DNA: TGTGCCAGCATTAGCATCGGCACTGAAGCTTTCTTT.

The gene calls are TRBV10-3 and TRBJ1-5; 8 nucleotides align to TRBD1. This CDR3 region has 14 residues. The germline CDR1 and CDR2 sequences are ENHRY and SYGVKD. Trimming at V came to 8 bases and at J to 4 bases, leaving 7 bases not matched to a gene. The CDR3 spells CAIATTGDNQPQHF. The CDR3 bases are TGTGCCATCGCGACGACAGGGGATAATCAGCCCCAGCATTTT.

This clone was counted only a few times. V gene TRBV28 combines with J gene TRBJ2-7; possible D gene TRBD2, 6 bases. CDR3 length: 14 amino acids. Germline V gene sequence: CDR1 MDHEN, CDR2 SYDVKM. V gave up 0 bases and J gave up 4 bases, with 10 bases separating them. CDR3 sequence: CASSLWREVYEQYF. In DNA, the CDR3 is TGTGCCAGCAGTTTATGGAGGGAGGTGTACGAGCAGTACTTC.

This rearrangement joins TRBV7-2 to TRBJ2-1, with a tentative D call TRBD2 (6 bases). This CDR3 is 15 amino acids long. The V end was cut by 7 bases, the J end by 2 bases, with 15 bases between. In germline, CDR1 is SGHTA, CDR2 FQGNSA. CDR3: CASTQGAGTYNEQFF. The CDR3 bases are TGTGCCAGCACCCAAGGGGCGGGGACCTACAATGAGCAGTTCTTC.

The chain employs TRBV11-2 and TRBJ1-2; the match to TRBD1 covers 7 bases. V shed 1 base and J 2 bases; nucleotides not matched to a gene: 4. CDR1 is SGHAT and CDR2 is FQNNGV in the germline V gene. This CDR3 has 15 residues. CDR3 sequence: CASSLVSGGNYGYTF. The CDR3 bases are TGTGCCAGCAGCTTAGTTTCAGGGGGAAACTATGGCTACACCTTC.

This chain uses TRBV9 with TRBJ2-7; TRBD2 is a possible D gene (5 bases). Trimming took 0 bases from V and 5 from J, leaving 9 bases between them. Germline V gives CDR1 SGDLS, CDR2 YYNGEE. The length of the CDR3 is 13 residues. The CDR3 DNA reads TGTGCCAGCAGCGTAGTGTTCGGGGACGAGCAGTACTTC. Its protein product is CASSVVFGDEQYF.

This clone is a singleton in its sample. The CDR3 DNA sequence: TGTGCCAGCAGCCGGACAGGGATGCAGCCCCAGCATTTT. As protein: CASSRTGMQPQHF. This chain uses TRBV7-9 with TRBJ1-5; TRBD1 matches at 8 bases. V shed 5 bases and J 7 bases; nucleotides not matched to a gene: 4. CDR3 length: 13 amino acids. Germline CDR1 SEHNR, CDR2 FQNEAQ (reference sequence).

The chain recombines TRBV4-2 with TRBJ2-1, with 8 bases aligning to TRBD1. Germline V gives CDR1 LGHNA, CDR2 YNFKEQ. The CDR3 has 16 amino acids. Trimming at V came to 0 bases and at J to 6 bases, leaving 7 bases not matched to a gene. The DNA of the CDR3 is TGTGCCAGCAGCCAAGACTTTGACACAGGGGGCAATGAGCAGTTCTTC. It codes for CASSQDFDTGGNEQFF.

This clone was counted between two and nine times. This chain uses TRBV19 with TRBJ2-5; 14 bases map to TRBD2. From germline, CDR1 is LNHDA and CDR2 SQIVND (reference sequence). The V segment lost 7 bases and the J segment 5 bases; nucleotides outside the gene matches: 3. CDR3 length: 14 residues. The CDR3 sequence: CASIGTSGGETQYF. In DNA, the CDR3 is TGTGCCAGTATAGGGACTAGCGGGGGTGAGACCCAGTACTTC.